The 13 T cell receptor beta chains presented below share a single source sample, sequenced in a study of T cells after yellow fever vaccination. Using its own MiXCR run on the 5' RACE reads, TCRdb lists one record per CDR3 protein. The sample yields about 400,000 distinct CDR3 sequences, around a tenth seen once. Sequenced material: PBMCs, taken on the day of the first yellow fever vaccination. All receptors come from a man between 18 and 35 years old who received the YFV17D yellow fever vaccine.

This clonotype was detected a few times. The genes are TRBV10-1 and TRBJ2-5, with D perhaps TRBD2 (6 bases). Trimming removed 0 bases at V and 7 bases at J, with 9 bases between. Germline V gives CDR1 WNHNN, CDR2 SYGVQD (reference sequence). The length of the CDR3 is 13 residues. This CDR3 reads CASSESVEGTQYF. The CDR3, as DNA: TGCGCCAGCAGTGAGTCGGTGGAGGGGACCCAGTACTTC.

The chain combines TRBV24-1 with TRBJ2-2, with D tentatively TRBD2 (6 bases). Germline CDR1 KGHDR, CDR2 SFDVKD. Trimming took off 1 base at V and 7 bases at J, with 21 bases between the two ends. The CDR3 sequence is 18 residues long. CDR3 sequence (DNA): TGTGCCACCAGTGATTTACCCGGTGCTACGGAGGGGCACGGGGAGCTGTTTTTT. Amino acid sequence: CATSDLPGATEGHGELFF.

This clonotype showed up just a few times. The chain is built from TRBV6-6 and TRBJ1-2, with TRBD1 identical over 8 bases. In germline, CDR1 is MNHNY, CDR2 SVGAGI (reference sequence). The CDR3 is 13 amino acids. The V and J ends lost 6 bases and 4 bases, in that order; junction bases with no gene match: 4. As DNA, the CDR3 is TGTGCCAGCAGCGATGACAGGGGCTATGGCTACACCTTC. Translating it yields CASSDDRGYGYTF.

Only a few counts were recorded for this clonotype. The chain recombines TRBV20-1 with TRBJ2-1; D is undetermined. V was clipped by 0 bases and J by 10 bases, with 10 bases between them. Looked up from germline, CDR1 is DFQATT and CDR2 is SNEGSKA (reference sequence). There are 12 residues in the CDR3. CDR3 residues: CSARDPAAEQFF. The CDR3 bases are TGCAGTGCTAGAGATCCAGCCGCGGAGCAGTTCTTC.

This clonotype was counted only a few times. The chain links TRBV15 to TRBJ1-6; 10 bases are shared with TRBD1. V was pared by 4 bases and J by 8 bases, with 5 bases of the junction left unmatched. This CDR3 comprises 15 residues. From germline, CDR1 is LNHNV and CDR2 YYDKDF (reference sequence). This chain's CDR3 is CATSNPGQGDSPLHF. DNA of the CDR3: TGTGCCACCAGCAATCCTGGACAGGGGGATTCACCCCTCCACTTT.

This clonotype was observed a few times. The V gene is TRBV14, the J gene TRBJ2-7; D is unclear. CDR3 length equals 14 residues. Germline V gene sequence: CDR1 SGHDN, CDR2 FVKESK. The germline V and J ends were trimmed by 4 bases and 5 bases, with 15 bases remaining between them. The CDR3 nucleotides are TGTGCCAGCAGCCCAACTGGAGTGGTCCACGAGCAGTACTTC. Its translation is CASSPTGVVHEQYF. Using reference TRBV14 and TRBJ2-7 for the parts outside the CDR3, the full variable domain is EAGVTQFPSHSVIEKGQTVTLRCDPISGHDNLYWYRRVMGKEIKFLLHFVKESKQDESGMPNNRFLAERTGGTYSTLKVQPAELEDSGVYFCASSPTGVVHEQYFGPGTRLTVT.

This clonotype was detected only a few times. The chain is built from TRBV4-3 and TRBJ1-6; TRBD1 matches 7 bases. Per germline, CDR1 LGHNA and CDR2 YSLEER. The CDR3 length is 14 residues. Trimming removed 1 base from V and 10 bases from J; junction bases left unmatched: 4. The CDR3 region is CASSQARQGSPLHF. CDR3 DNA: TGCGCCAGCAGCCAAGCCCGACAGGGATCACCCCTCCACTTT.

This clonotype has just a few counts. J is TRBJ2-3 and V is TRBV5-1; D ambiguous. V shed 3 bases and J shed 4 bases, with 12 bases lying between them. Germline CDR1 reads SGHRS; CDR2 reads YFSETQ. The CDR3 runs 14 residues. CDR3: CASSSRTDSDTQYF. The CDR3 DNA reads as TGCGCCAGCAGCTCCAGGACCGACTCAGATACGCAGTATTTT.

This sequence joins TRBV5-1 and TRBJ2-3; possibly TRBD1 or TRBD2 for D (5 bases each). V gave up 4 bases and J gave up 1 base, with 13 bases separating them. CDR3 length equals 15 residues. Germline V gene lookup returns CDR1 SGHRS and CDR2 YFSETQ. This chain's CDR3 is CASSVRSGRTDTQYF. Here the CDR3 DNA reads TGCGCCAGCAGCGTAAGATCGGGGCGCACAGATACGCAGTATTTT.

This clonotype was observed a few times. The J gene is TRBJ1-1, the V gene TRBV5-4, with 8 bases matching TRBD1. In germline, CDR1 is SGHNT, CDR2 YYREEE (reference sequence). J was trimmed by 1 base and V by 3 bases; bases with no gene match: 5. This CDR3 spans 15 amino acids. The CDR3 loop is CASSSTGGSNTEAFF. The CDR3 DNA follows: TGTGCCAGCAGCTCAACAGGGGGATCGAACACTGAAGCTTTCTTT.

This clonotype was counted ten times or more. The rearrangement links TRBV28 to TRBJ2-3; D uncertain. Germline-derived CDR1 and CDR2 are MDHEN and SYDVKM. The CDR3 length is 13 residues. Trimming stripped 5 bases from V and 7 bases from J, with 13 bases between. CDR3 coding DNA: TGTGCCAGCAGTATACCCCCTGGGAATACGCAGTATTTT. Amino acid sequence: CASSIPPGNTQYF.

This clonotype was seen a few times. CDR3 amino acids: CASSAFASGGCYEQYV. CDR3 DNA sequence: TGTGCCAGCAGTGCTTTTGCTAGCGGGGGCTGCTACGAGCAGTACGTC. V and J are TRBV6-4 and TRBJ2-7, with 10 bases matching TRBD2. Germline V gene data show CDR1 as MRHNA and CDR2 as SNTAGT. V was clipped by 4 bases and J by 3 bases; unmatched bases: 9. This CDR3 is built from 16 residues.

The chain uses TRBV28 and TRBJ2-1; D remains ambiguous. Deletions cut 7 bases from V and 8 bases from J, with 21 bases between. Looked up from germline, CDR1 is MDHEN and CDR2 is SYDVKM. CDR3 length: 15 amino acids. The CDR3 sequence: CASTITEAFGDEQFF. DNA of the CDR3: TGTGCCAGCACCATTACAGAGGCTTTCGGCGATGAGCAGTTCTTC.